Sequencing of this T cell receptor beta chain was carried out in a study of T cells after yellow fever vaccination. The wider study: SMART-Seq v4 Ultra Low Input prepared the low-cell-number fractions. Study observations and caveats: The study re-detected most primary-vaccination clones after the booster (approximately 96% CD4, 80% to 90% CD8).

Universal primer sites and UMIs were introduced during 5'RACE template-switching synthesis of TCR cDNA. In TCRdb, the 5' RACE reads were re-called with MiXCR into one record per CDR3 protein. Among around 330,000 distinct CDR3 sequences listed, 3% to 4.5% were seen once. Germline CDR1 is GTSNPN and CDR2 is SVGIG (reference sequence). The V gene lost 2 bases and the J gene lost 4 bases, with 16 bases spanning the gap. The CDR3 totals 15 residues. As to this clonotype: As yet, its antigen is unknown.

The specimen was PBMCs, collected on the day of the yellow fever booster vaccination. This chain links TRBV30 with TRBJ2-3, with TRBD2 as a possible D gene (6 bases). This sequence was found in a man aged 18 to 30 who received the YFV17D yellow fever vaccine. CDR3 in amino acids: CAWSKGSLAPDTQYF. Written as DNA, the CDR3 is TGTGCCTGGAGTAAAGGTTCCCTAGCGCCAGATACGCAGTATTTT. The variable domain in full, completed from reference TRBV30 and TRBJ2-3, reads SQTIHQWPATLVQPVGSPLSLECTVEGTSNPNLYWYRQAAGRGLQLLFYSVGIGQISSEVPQNLSASRPQDRQFILSSKKLLLSDSGFYLCAWSKGSLAPDTQYFGPGTRLTVL.